The 15 T cell receptor beta chains listed next were all sequenced from one sample in a study of Graves' ophthalmopathy and Graves' hyperthyroidism. The sequenced template was RNA, covering the TCR beta CDR3 region. HTBI primers were employed in first-round RT-PCR, then a second-round multiplex PCR followed. One entry per CDR3 protein results from TCRdb running MiXCR on the multiplex PCR reads. Here the sample spans roughly 410,000 distinct CDR3 sequences, just over 15% being singletons. Input material: peripheral blood. All receptors come from a woman aged 18-29 years with stable Graves' hyperthyroidism.

In this sample, this clonotype turned up many times. The chain employs TRBV19 and TRBJ2-7; 9 nucleotides line up with TRBD1. Germline V CDR1 and CDR2: LNHDA, SQIVND (reference sequence). With 6 bases clipped from V and 3 bases from J, the junction kept 6 bases outside the gene matches. CDR3 size: 14 residues. Here the CDR3 DNA reads TGTGCCAGTAGAAAAGGACAGGGGAACTACGAGCAGTACTTC. It translates to CASRKGQGNYEQYF.

This clonotype turned up a few times. This may stem from a read error, because a much larger clone lies one nucleotide away. The chain couples TRBV11-2 to TRBJ2-5; D not certain. The germline V gene encodes CDR1 SGHAT and CDR2 FQNNGV. The CDR3 runs to 15 residues. CDR3 in DNA: TGTGCCAGCAGCTTAGAGTGGGCAGCCCAAGAGACCAAGTACTTC. This translates into CASSLEWAAQETKYF.

This clonotype was detected ten times or more. The chain is built from TRBV14 and TRBJ2-5; 10 positions agree with TRBD2. This CDR3 region has 15 residues. V gave up 0 bases and J gave up 9 bases; unmatched junction bases: 7. In germline, CDR1 is SGHDN, CDR2 FVKESK. The CDR3 reads CASSQDKRGGEAQYF. For the CDR3, the DNA is TGTGCCAGCAGCCAAGATAAGCGGGGGGGCGAGGCCCAGTACTTC.

A word on this clonotype: Given a much more abundant clone one base away, this may be a read error. V is TRBV7-8 and J is TRBJ2-5; 10 nucleotides match TRBD1. Germline lookup yields CDR1 SGHVS and CDR2 FQNEAQ. The CDR3 spans 15 residues. The CDR3 DNA follows: TGTGTCAGCAGCTTAGACCCGGGACAGGGGGAGACCCAGTACTTC. It translates to CVSSLDPGQGETQYF. Full variable domain (outside the CDR3, taken from reference TRBV7-8 and TRBJ2-5): GAGVSQSPRYKVAKRGQDVALRCDPISGHVSLFWYQQALGQGPEFLTYFQNEAQLDKSGLPSDRFFAERPEGSVSTLKIQRTQQEDSAVYLCVSSLDPGQGETQYFGPGTRLLVL.

The chain joins TRBV3-1 to TRBJ1-2; the D gene is possibly TRBD1 (5 bases). CDR1 and CDR2 from the germline V gene are LGHDT and YNNKEL (reference sequence). The V and J ends lost 5 bases and 6 bases respectively, with 19 bases between them. The CDR3 length is 15 residues. The CDR3 spells CASSAHRPSADGYTF. The CDR3 DNA sequence: TGTGCCAGCAGCGCTCACAGGCCCTCAGCGGATGGCTACACCTTC.

This clonotype has a handful of counts. The CDR3 loop reads CASRASGTGDRNTIYF. The CDR3 bases are TGTGCCAGCCGCGCGTCCGGAACAGGGGATAGAAACACCATATATTTT. The chain joins TRBV3-1 to TRBJ1-3, with 7 positions matching TRBD1. V was clipped by 8 bases and J by 5 bases; unmatched bases: 15. The CDR3 has 16 residues. Germline CDR1 and CDR2: LGHDT and YNNKEL (reference sequence).

With regard to this clonotype: A much larger clonotype is one base distant, so this may be a read error. V gene TRBV12-3 or TRBV12-4 combines with J gene TRBJ1-3; 9 nucleotides align to TRBD1. The CDR3 contains 14 residues. The CDR3, as DNA: TGTGCCCGCAGTCAAGACAGGGGGGGAAACACCATATATTTT. Protein sequence: CARSQDRGGNTIYF.

At least ten counts were recorded for this clonotype. The chain links TRBV12-3 or TRBV12-4 to TRBJ1-1, with TRBD1 identical over 8 bases. The trim removed 7 bases at V and 0 bases at J, leaving 4 bases unmatched. The CDR3 contains 14 residues. The CDR3 coding sequence is TGTGCCAGCATTAGGACAGGGTTGAACACTGAAGCTTTCTTT. This gives the protein CASIRTGLNTEAFF.

This clonotype was seen repeatedly, ten times or more. V is TRBV7-9 and J is TRBJ1-1; 12 nucleotides line up with TRBD1. The J segment lost 7 bases and the V segment lost 5 bases, leaving 8 bases of the junction unmatched. This CDR3 spans 15 amino acids. Germline CDR1 reads SEHNR; CDR2 reads FQNEAQ (reference sequence). In DNA form, the CDR3 reads TGTGCCAGCAGCCCTATTCGGGACAGGGGGCGTGAAGCTTTCTTT. This codes for CASSPIRDRGREAFF.

This clonotype was found many times. V is TRBV10-3 and J is TRBJ2-5, with D hard to call. The CDR3 is 13 residues long. The V end was cut by 0 bases, the J end by 3 bases, with 5 bases between. From germline, CDR1 is ENHRY and CDR2 SYGVKD. DNA for the CDR3: TGTGCCATCAGTGAGTCAAGGGAAGAGACCCAGTACTTC. It yields the protein CAISESREETQYF.

This rearrangement joins TRBV19 to TRBJ1-5; D ambiguous. V was clipped by 5 bases and J by 8 bases, with 16 bases between them. Germline lookup yields CDR1 LNHDA and CDR2 SQIVND (reference sequence). The CDR3 sequence is 14 residues long. CDR3 protein: CASSQMGNGKPQHF. The CDR3 coding sequence is TGTGCCAGTAGTCAAATGGGAAACGGAAAGCCCCAGCATTTT.

This clonotype was seen many times. The chain is built from TRBV6-5 and TRBJ1-3, with no clear D. The CDR3 extends over 16 amino acids. Trimming cost V 0 bases and J 0 bases, with 9 bases left between them. The germline CDR1 and CDR2 sequences are MNHEY and SVGAGI. The CDR3 nucleotides read TGTGCCAGCAGTTACTCGGCAGGCTCCTCTGGAAACACCATATATTTT. Amino acid sequence: CASSYSAGSSGNTIYF.

As for this clonotype: A much larger clone is a single base away; this may be a read error. The V and J genes are TRBV19 and TRBJ2-5; D is perhaps TRBD1 (7 bases). The CDR3 covers 13 residues. Germline lookup yields CDR1 LNHDA and CDR2 SQIVND (reference sequence). CDR3 sequence (DNA): TGTGCCACCTCGACAGGGTCGGGAGAGACCAAGTACTTC. As protein: CATSTGSGETKYF. Using reference TRBV19 and TRBJ2-5 for the parts outside the CDR3, the full variable domain is DGGITQSPKYLFRKEGQNVTLSCEQNLNHDAMYWYRQDPGQGLRLIYYSQIVNDFQKGDIAEGYSVSREKKESFPLTVTSAQKNPTAFYLCATSTGSGETKYFGPGTRLLVL.

Only a few counts were recorded for this clonotype. The CDR3 protein is CASSTTSGAPYEQYF. In DNA, the CDR3 is TGTGCCAGCAGCACGACTAGCGGGGCTCCCTACGAGCAGTACTTC. The chain recombines TRBV6-1 with TRBJ2-7; 11 bases align to TRBD2. J gave up 2 bases and V 6 bases, and 6 bases lay outside the gene matches. Germline CDR1 MNHNS, CDR2 SASEGT. The length of the CDR3 is 15 residues.

This clonotype was counted at least ten times. The V and J genes are TRBV7-8 and TRBJ2-7; 13 bases are shared with TRBD2. Germline assignment: CDR1 SGHVS and CDR2 FQNEAQ. Trimming removed 5 bases from V and 3 bases from J; junction bases left unmatched: 4. CDR3 length: 15 residues. CDR3 amino acids: CASSTRTSGSYEQYF. As DNA, the CDR3 is TGTGCCAGCAGCACCCGGACTAGCGGGAGCTACGAGCAGTACTTC.